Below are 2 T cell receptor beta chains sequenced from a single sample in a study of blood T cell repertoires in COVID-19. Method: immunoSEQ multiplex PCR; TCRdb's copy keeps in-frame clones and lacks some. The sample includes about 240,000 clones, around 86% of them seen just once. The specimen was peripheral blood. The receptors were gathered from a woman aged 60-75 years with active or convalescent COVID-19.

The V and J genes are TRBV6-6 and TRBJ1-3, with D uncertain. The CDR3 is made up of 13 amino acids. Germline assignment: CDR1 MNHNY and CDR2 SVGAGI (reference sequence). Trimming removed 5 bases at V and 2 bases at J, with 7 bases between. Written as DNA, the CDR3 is TGTGCCAGCAGTCACATCCCTGGAAACACCATATATTTT. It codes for CASSHIPGNTIYF.

The CDR3 DNA is TGTGCCAGCAGTTACTCGACAGGGGACCTCTACGAGCAGTACTTC. Protein: CASSYSTGDLYEQYF. The chain uses TRBV6-5 and TRBJ2-7; 8 bases line up with TRBD1. Germline lookup yields CDR1 MNHEY and CDR2 SVGAGI. Losses at the gene ends were 0 bases for V and 3 bases for J; bases not matched to a gene: 4. This CDR3 has 15 amino acids.